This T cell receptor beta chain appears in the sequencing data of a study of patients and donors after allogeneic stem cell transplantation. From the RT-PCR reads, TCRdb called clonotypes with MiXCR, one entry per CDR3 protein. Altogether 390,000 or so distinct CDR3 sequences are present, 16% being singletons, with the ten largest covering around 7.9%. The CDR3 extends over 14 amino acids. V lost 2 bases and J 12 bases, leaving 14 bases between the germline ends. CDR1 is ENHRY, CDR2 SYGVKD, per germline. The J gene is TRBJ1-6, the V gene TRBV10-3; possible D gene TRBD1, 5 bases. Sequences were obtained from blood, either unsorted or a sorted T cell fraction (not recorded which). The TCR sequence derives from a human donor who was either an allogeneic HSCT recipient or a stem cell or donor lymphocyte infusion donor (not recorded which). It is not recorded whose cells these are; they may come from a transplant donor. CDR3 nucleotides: TGTGCCATCAGTGAGGGCCAGGGTGGACGACCCCTCCACTTT. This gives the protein CAISEGQGGRPLHF.